A selection of T cell receptor beta chains follows, all from one sample in a study of T cell repertoires in cytomegalovirus infection. TCRdb independently ran MiXCR on the reads; one entry per CDR3 protein. The sample has around 630,000 distinct CDR3 sequences; about 24% are singletons. The specimen was CD8+ T cells from PBMCs. Source of these receptors: a human donor in good health (CMV status not recorded). Some clones in this sample may be carry-over from other donors' samples. Both conserved end residues are part of each CDR3. The D gene is left open where the match is weak. Some rows have no size entry. The others give once, few or many, or a class for an expanded clone.

j_call d_call clone_size v_call cdr3_nt cdr3_aa
TRBJ1-2 NA many TRBV7-2 TGTGCCAGCGTCGGCGGTAACTATGGCTACACCTTC CASVGGNYGYTF
TRBJ2-7 NA few TRBV7-2 TGTGCCAGCAGCTTAGAGGGCGGTGACTTCGAGCAGTACTTC CASSLEGGDFEQYF
TRBJ2-7 TRBD2 many TRBV7-6 TGTGCCAGCAGTCCTGCCAGCGGGGGATACTACGAGCAGTACTTC CASSPASGGYYEQYF
TRBJ2-3 TRBD2 many TRBV7-6 TGTGCCAGCAGCTTAGTGGCAAGCGGGGGCTCCCGCACAGATACGCAGTATTTT CASSLVASGGSRTDTQYF
TRBJ1-4 NA NA TRBV27 TGTGCCAGCAGTTTATCCTACCCACAGATTAATGAAAAACTGTTTTTT CASSLSYPQINEKLFF
TRBJ2-7 NA many TRBV25-1 TGTGCCAGCAGTGAGTCAGGGTACTACGAGCAGTACTTC CASSESGYYEQYF
TRBJ1-3 TRBD1 NA TRBV29-1 TGCAGCGTTGAGTCCTTCCCGGGACAGGGGGCTCCCGGAAACACCATATATTTT CSVESFPGQGAPGNTIYF
TRBJ1-3 NA NA TRBV7-9 TGTGCCAGCAGCTCCAACAGGGCCTCCTCTGGAAACACCATATATTTT CASSSNRASSGNTIYF
TRBJ2-4 TRBD2 NA TRBV7-8 TGTGCCAGCAGCTCTACCGGGACTAGCGGGGGGCCCCTAGCCAAAAACATTCAGTACTTC CASSSTGTSGGPLAKNIQYF
TRBJ1-2 NA NA TRBV6-2/TRBV6-3 TGTGCCAGCAGTGACTTGGGAGGCGGCTATGGCTACACCTTC CASSDLGGGYGYTF
TRBJ2-1 NA NA TRBV27 TGTGCCAGCAGTTTACTACAGAACAATGAGCAGTTCTTC CASSLLQNNEQFF